The next 19 T cell receptor beta chains were all read from a single sample in a study of T cells in narcolepsy. No antigen has been assigned to these receptors. Sequenced by immunoSEQ multiplex PCR; TCRdb stores in-frame clones only, minus some. The sample lists about 1,700 clones; approximately 23% were seen once. Sequenced input: cultured CD4+ T cells from cerebrospinal fluid. All receptors come from a human donor with narcolepsy.

The chain is built from TRBV7-8 and TRBJ1-1; D is unclear. Per the germline V gene, CDR1 is SGHVS and CDR2 is FQNEAQ. V gave up 2 bases and J gave up 1 base, with 5 bases separating them. The CDR3 loop spans 13 amino acids. The CDR3 DNA sequence: TGTGCCAGCAGCTTATCGGGGAACACTGAAGCTTTCTTT. It translates to CASSLSGNTEAFF.

The genes are TRBV10-3 and TRBJ2-5; D is unresolved. The CDR3 is 13 residues long. From germline, CDR1 is ENHRY and CDR2 SYGVKD. Trimming took 10 bases from V and 5 from J, leaving 17 bases between them. CDR3 bases: TGTGCCAGCAGCTTCTCGAGGAGTGAGACCCAGTACTTC. Translated, it gives CASSFSRSETQYF.

This CDR3 reads CASSRILAGGPNEQFF. For the CDR3, the DNA is TGTGCCAGCAGCCGAATCCTAGCGGGGGGGCCTAATGAGCAGTTCTTC. The chain recombines TRBV5-5 with TRBJ2-1; TRBD2 matches at 12 bases. J was trimmed by 7 bases and V by 4 bases; bases with no gene match: 9. This CDR3 is 16 amino acids long. Germline values: CDR1 SGHKS, CDR2 YYEKEE (reference sequence).

Within the sample, this clone is medium-sized. The chain uses TRBV7-2 and TRBJ1-6, with a possible D match to TRBD1 (6 bases). The CDR3 length is 15 residues. Trimming took off 1 base at V and 8 bases at J, with 12 bases between the two ends. Germline CDR1 and CDR2: SGHTA and FQGNSA. CDR3 residues: CASSLDGGDDSPLHF. The CDR3 bases are TGTGCCAGCAGCTTAGACGGGGGCGACGATTCACCCCTCCACTTT.

Remarks on this clone: A read error is likely here: a far larger clone is one base away. The rearrangement uses TRBV4-3 and TRBJ2-7; TRBD1 might be the D (5 bases). Per germline, CDR1 LGHNA and CDR2 YSLEER. The CDR3 covers 13 residues. Written as DNA, the CDR3 is TGCGCCAGCAGCCAATCCCAGGGCTACGAGCGGTACTTC. This sequence encodes CASSQSQGYERYF.

The CDR3 reads CASSDREGGEKLFF. CDR3 nucleotide sequence: TGTGCCAGCAGTGATAGGGAAGGCGGTGAAAAACTGTTTTTT. This rearrangement joins TRBV27 to TRBJ1-4; D remains unclear. CDR3 length: 14 residues. Germline CDR1 MNHEY, CDR2 SMNVEV (reference sequence). The germline V and J ends were trimmed by 5 bases and 7 bases, with 14 bases remaining between them.

A remark on this clone: A much larger clonotype is one base distant, so this may be a read error. V usage is TRBV30 and J usage is TRBJ1-2, with 8 bases matching TRBD1. The germline gives CDR1 GTSNPN, CDR2 SVGIG (reference sequence). V shed 5 bases and J 4 bases; nucleotides not matched to a gene: 6. The CDR3 covers 13 residues. CDR3 region: CAWGTGGGYGYTF. CDR3 in DNA: TGTGCCTGGGGCACAGGGGGGGGCTATGGCTACACCTTC.

With respect to this clone: One end of the junction varies from germline; a read error may be responsible. This chain connects TRBV6-6 to TRBJ2-3; tentative D call: TRBD2 (6 bases). Germline CDR1 MNHNY, CDR2 SVGAGI (reference sequence). The CDR3 extends over 14 amino acids. CDR3 DNA: TGTGCCATCAGTGTCGGCGGGGTGGAAGATACGCAGTATTTT. Protein: CAISVGGVEDTQYF.

This clone was counted between two and nine times. V usage is TRBV6-6 and J usage is TRBJ2-7; no clear D. Germline V gene lookup returns CDR1 MNHNY and CDR2 SVGAGI (reference sequence). The CDR3 spans 14 residues. Trimming pared 5 bases from V and 2 bases from J, leaving 13 bases between. The DNA for the CDR3 is TGTGCCAGCAGTACACAAACCGGGCCCTACGAGCAGTACTTC. It specifies CASSTQTGPYEQYF.

With regard to this clone: The likely explanation is a read error, given a far larger clone one base away. This rearrangement joins TRBV15 to TRBJ1-1, with D perhaps matching TRBD1 (5 bases). Germline V gives CDR1 LNHNV, CDR2 YYDKDF (reference sequence). The CDR3 is 17 amino acids. For the CDR3, the DNA is TGTGCCACCAGCGGAGAAACGTCCCCAACAGGAAACACTGAAGCTTTCTTT. Its translation: CATSGETSPTGNTEAFF.

This clone is medium-sized by share. The chain recombines TRBV10-2 with TRBJ2-3, with D possibly TRBD1 on 6 matching bases. The CDR3 contains 15 residues. Germline V gives CDR1 WSHSY, CDR2 SAAADI. The V end was cut by 6 bases, the J end by 0 bases, with 13 bases between. As DNA, the CDR3 is TGCGCCAGCAGGCGGACAGATTATAGCACAGATACGCAGTATTTT. It translates to CASRRTDYSTDTQYF.

To note about this clone: Since a far larger clone is one base different, this is likely a read error. The rearrangement joins TRBV30 to TRBJ1-3; D not certain. CDR3 length: 13 residues. Germline CDR1 GTSNPN, CDR2 SVGIG (reference sequence). The CDR3 region has the DNA TGTGCCTGGAGTCTAGTCTCTGTAAACACCATATATTTT. It specifies CAWSLVSVNTIYF.

This rearrangement joins TRBV19 to TRBJ1-2; a weak D match, TRBD1 (6 bases). Between the trimmed V and J ends, which lost 7 bases and 6 bases, there was a span of 12 bases. CDR1 LNHDA and CDR2 SQIVND come from the germline V gene (reference sequence). The CDR3 is made up of 12 amino acids. CDR3 loop: CASTQGWHGYTF. The CDR3 DNA follows: TGTGCCAGTACACAGGGCTGGCATGGCTACACCTTC.

V is TRBV4-2 and J is TRBJ1-3; perhaps TRBD1 as D (6 bases). Germline loops: CDR1 LGHNA, CDR2 YNFKEQ. This CDR3 contains 17 residues. V lost 5 bases to trimming and J lost 4 bases, with 21 bases between them. The CDR3 loop is CASSLALGGLGGNTIYF. DNA for the CDR3: TGTGCCAGCAGCTTGGCATTGGGGGGGCTCGGAGGAAACACCATATATTTT.

V is TRBV7-8 and J is TRBJ1-2, with TRBD1 identical over 10 bases. The germline V gene has CDR1 SGHVS and CDR2 FQNEAQ. This CDR3 spans 15 amino acids. V gave up 5 bases and J gave up 8 bases; unmatched junction bases: 11. CDR3 protein: CASSRTKTGGSGYTF. Written as DNA, the CDR3 is TGTGCCAGCAGCCGTACAAAGACAGGGGGCTCAGGCTACACCTTC.

By share, this clone ranks as large. V is TRBV16 and J is TRBJ1-1; a weak D match, TRBD1 (5 bases). The germline V gene has CDR1 KGHSY and CDR2 FQNENV. The V and J ends lost 5 bases and 8 bases respectively, with 12 bases between them. This CDR3 spans 12 amino acids. The CDR3 bases are TGTGCCAGCAGCGTAAGAAGGGGCGAAGCTTTCTTT. Residues: CASSVRRGEAFF. The variable domain in full, with the rest retrieved from reference TRBV16 and TRBJ1-1, is GEEVAQTPKHLVRGEGQKAKLYCAPIKGHSYVFWYQQVLKNEFKFLISFQNENVFDETGMPKERFSAKCLPNSPCSLEIQATKLEDSAVYFCASSVRRGEAFFGQGTRLTVV.

There are a few counts of this clone. The rearrangement links TRBV7-2 to TRBJ1-1; D remains ambiguous. Germline CDR1 reads SGHTA; CDR2 reads FQGNSA. Trimming took 2 bases from V and 1 from J, leaving 8 bases between them. CDR3 length equals 14 residues. The CDR3 is CASSLSWANTEAFF. The CDR3 nucleotides are TGTGCCAGCAGCTTATCCTGGGCGAACACTGAAGCTTTCTTT.

This rearrangement joins TRBV7-6 to TRBJ2-1; D possibly matches TRBD1 or TRBD2 (5 bases each). The germline V and J ends were trimmed by 2 bases and 2 bases, with 10 bases remaining between them. From germline, CDR1 is SGHVS and CDR2 FNYEAQ. This CDR3 has 15 residues. The CDR3 region is CASSLRGAAYNEQFF. CDR3 sequence (DNA): TGTGCCAGCAGCTTAAGAGGGGCAGCCTACAATGAGCAGTTCTTC.

This clone was detected a few times. This chain uses TRBV7-2 with TRBJ2-5; TRBD2 agrees at 12 bases. The V segment lost 5 bases and the J segment 4 bases; nucleotides outside the gene matches: 2. CDR3 size: 14 residues. The germline gives CDR1 SGHTA, CDR2 FQGNSA. DNA of the CDR3: TGTGCCAGCAGCCAACTAGCGGGGGGAGAGACCCAGTACTTC. This translates into CASSQLAGGETQYF.